This T cell receptor (beta chain) derives from a study of blood T cell repertoires in COVID-19. A single count supports this clone. Only in-frame clones appear in the TCRdb table, and some are missing; sequencing was by immunoSEQ multiplex PCR. The table includes around 100,000 clones, over 75% detected once. Germline lookup yields CDR1 ENHRY and CDR2 SYGVKD. V lost 10 bases and J lost 0; bases outside the gene matches: 11. There are 16 residues in the CDR3. The genes are TRBV10-3 and TRBJ1-4; 7 positions agree with TRBD1. Sequencing was carried out using peripheral blood. The receptor comes from a man aged 80 or over with acute or convalescent COVID-19. CDR3 region: CATAPGQTTTNEKLFF. The CDR3 DNA follows: TGTGCCACCGCCCCGGGACAGACAACAACTAATGAAAAACTGTTTTTT.